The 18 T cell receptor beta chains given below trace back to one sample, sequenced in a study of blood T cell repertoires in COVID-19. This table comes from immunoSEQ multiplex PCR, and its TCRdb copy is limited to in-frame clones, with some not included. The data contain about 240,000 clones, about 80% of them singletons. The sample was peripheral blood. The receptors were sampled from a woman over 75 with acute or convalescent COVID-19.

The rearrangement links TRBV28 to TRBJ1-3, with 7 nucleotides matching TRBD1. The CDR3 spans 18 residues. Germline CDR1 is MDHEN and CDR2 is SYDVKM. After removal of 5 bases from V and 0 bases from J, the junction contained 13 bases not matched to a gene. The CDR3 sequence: CASSPMKTGTISGNTIYF. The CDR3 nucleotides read TGTGCCAGCAGTCCTATGAAGACAGGGACGATCTCTGGAAACACCATATATTTT.

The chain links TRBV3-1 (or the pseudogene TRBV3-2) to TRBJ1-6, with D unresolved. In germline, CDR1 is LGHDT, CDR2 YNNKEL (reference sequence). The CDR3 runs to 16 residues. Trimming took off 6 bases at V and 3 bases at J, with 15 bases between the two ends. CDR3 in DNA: TGTGCCAGCAGAGACCACGGCGGGTTCTATAATTCACCCCTCCACTTT. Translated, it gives CASRDHGGFYNSPLHF.

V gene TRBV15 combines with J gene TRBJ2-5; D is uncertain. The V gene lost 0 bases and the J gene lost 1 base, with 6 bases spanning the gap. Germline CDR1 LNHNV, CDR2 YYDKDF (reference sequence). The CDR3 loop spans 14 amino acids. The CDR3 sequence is CATSRDGSQETQYF. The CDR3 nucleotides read TGTGCCACCAGCAGAGATGGCAGCCAAGAGACCCAGTACTTC. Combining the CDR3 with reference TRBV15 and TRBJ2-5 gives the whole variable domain DAMVIQNPRYQVTQFGKPVTLSCSQTLNHNVMYWYQQKSSQAPKLLFHYYDKDFNNEADTPDNFQSRRPNTSFCFLDIRSPGLGDTAMYLCATSRDGSQETQYFGPGTRLLVL.

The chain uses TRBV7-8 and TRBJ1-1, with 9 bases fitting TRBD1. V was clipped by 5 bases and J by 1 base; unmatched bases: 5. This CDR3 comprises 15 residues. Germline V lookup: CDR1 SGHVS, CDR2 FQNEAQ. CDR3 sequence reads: CASSGWTGENTEAFF. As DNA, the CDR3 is TGTGCCAGCAGCGGGTGGACAGGGGAGAACACTGAAGCTTTCTTT.

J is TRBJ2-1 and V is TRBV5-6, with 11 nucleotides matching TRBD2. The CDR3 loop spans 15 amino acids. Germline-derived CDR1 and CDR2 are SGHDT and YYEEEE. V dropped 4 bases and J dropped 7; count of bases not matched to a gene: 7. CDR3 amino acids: CASSPGTSGLNEQFF. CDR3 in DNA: TGTGCCAGCAGCCCAGGGACTAGCGGCCTTAATGAGCAGTTCTTC.

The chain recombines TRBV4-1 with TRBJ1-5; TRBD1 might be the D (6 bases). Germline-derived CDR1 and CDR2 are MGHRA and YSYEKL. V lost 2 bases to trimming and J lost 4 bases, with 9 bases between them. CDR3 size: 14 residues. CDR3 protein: CASSQTGLNQPQHF. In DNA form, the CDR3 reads TGCGCCAGCAGCCAAACAGGGTTAAATCAGCCCCAGCATTTT.

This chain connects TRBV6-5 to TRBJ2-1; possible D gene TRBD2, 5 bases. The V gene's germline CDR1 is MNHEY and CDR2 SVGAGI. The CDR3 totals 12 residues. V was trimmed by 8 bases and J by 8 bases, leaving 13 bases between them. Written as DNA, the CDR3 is TGTGCCAGCGGGCCTCGGGGTGATGAGCAGTTCTTC. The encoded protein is CASGPRGDEQFF.

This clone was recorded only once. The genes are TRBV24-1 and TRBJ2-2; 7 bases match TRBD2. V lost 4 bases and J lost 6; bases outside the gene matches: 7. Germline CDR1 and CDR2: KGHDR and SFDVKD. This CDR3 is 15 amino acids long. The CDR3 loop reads CATSDGSGAPGELFF. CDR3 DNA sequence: TGTGCCACCAGTGACGGGAGCGGGGCTCCCGGGGAGCTGTTTTTT.

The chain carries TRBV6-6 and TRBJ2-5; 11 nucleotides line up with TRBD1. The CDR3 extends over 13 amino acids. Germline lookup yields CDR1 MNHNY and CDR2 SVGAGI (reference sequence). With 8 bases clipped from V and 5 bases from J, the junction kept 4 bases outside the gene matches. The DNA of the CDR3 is TGTGCCAGCGGACAGGGGGCATTTGAGACCCAGTACTTC. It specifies CASGQGAFETQYF.

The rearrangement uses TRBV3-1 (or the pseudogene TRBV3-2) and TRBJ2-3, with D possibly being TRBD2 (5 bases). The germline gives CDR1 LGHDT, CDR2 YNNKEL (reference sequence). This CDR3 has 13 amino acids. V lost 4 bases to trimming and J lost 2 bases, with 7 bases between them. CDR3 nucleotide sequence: TGTGCCAGCAGCCGACTATCCACAGATACGCAGTATTTT. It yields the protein CASSRLSTDTQYF.

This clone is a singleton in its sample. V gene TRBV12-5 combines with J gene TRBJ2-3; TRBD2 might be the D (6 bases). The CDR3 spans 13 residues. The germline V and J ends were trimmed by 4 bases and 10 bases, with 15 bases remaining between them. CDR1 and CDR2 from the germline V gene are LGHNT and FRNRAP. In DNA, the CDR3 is TGTGCTAGTGGTTCCCCAGAGATAGCGGCGCAGTATTTT. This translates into CASGSPEIAAQYF.

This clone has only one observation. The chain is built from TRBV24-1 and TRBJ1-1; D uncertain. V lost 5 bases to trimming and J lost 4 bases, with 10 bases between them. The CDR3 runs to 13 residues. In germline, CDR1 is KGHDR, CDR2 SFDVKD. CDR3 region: CATSVNPGTEAFF. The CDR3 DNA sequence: TGTGCCACCAGTGTGAACCCGGGCACTGAAGCTTTCTTT.

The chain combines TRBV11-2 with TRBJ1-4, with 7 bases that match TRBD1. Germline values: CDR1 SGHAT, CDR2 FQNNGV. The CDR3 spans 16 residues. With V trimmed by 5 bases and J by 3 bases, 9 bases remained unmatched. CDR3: CASSRNTGTANEKLFF. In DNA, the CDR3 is TGTGCCAGCAGCAGGAACACAGGGACAGCTAATGAAAAACTGTTTTTT.

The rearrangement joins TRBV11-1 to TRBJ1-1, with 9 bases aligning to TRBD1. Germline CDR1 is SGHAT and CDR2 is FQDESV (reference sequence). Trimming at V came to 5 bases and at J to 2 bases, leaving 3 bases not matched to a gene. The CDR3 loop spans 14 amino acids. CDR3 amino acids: CASSQTGGNTEAFF. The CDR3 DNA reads TGTGCCAGCAGCCAAACAGGGGGCAACACTGAAGCTTTCTTT.

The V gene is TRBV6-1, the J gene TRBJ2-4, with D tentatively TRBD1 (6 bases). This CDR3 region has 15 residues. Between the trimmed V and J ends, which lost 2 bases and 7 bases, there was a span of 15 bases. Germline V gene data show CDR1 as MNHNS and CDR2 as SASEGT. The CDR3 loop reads CASSERWQGWNIQYF. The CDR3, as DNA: TGTGCCAGCAGTGAACGGTGGCAGGGGTGGAACATTCAGTACTTC.

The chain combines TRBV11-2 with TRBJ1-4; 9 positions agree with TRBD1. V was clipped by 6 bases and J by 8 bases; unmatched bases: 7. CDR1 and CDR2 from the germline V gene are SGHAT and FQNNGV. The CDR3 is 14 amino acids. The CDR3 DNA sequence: TGTGCCAGCAGTCAACAGGGGGCTCGAGAAAAACTGTTTTTT. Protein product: CASSQQGAREKLFF.

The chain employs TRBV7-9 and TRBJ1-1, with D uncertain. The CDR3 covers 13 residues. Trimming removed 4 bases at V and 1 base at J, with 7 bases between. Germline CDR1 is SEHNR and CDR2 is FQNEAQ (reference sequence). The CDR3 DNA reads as TGTGCCAGCAGCTCCCCAAAGAACACTGAAGCTTTCTTT. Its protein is CASSSPKNTEAFF.

In DNA, the CDR3 is TGTGCCAGCAGCCACCACGGGACAGGGGGTGAGGGTGGCTACACCTTC. Its translation: CASSHHGTGGEGGYTF. The rearrangement joins TRBV3-1 (or the pseudogene TRBV3-2) to TRBJ1-2, with 11 bases that match TRBD1. This CDR3 region has 16 residues. J was trimmed by 7 bases and V by 3 bases; bases with no gene match: 10. CDR1 is LGHDT, CDR2 YNNKEL, per germline (reference sequence).